Below are 20 T cell receptor beta chains sequenced from a single sample in a study of T cells after yellow fever vaccination. TCRdb re-called the 5' RACE reads with MiXCR, one entry per CDR3 protein. In the table there are roughly 330,000 distinct CDR3 sequences, roughly 7% of which are singletons. This sample comprised PBMCs, obtained roughly 46 days after the first yellow fever vaccination. Every receptor here comes from a man aged 18 to 29 who received the YFV17D yellow fever vaccine.

This clonotype was seen a handful of times. This chain joins TRBV7-2 and TRBJ2-2; no definite D call. The CDR3 sequence is 14 residues long. Germline assignment: CDR1 SGHTA and CDR2 FQGNSA. The V end was cut by 5 bases, the J end by 0 bases, with 7 bases between. CDR3 nucleotides: TGTGCCAGCAGCCTCAACGCGAACACCGGGGAGCTGTTTTTT. It codes for CASSLNANTGELFF.

This clonotype was observed a few times. The chain has TRBV20-1 and TRBJ1-5; no definite D call. Trimming took off 4 bases at V and 7 bases at J, with 17 bases between the two ends. CDR1 is DFQATT and CDR2 is SNEGSKA in the germline V gene (reference sequence). This CDR3 region has 14 residues. CDR3 coding DNA: TGCAGTGCTACCCCGGGATACACTAGCCAGCCCCAGCATTTT. The encoded protein is CSATPGYTSQPQHF.

This clonotype was seen a few times. The chain is built from TRBV5-1 and TRBJ2-1; weak D call: TRBD2 (5 bases). Germline V gene data show CDR1 as SGHRS and CDR2 as YFSETQ. CDR3 length: 15 amino acids. V was shortened by 7 bases and J by 5 bases, with 19 bases between the two germline ends. The CDR3 DNA follows: TGCGCCAGCGAACGACCCAGCGGAGCCGACAATGAGCAGTTCTTC. As protein: CASERPSGADNEQFF.

This clonotype was seen a handful of times. The chain employs TRBV4-1 and TRBJ2-7; maybe TRBD2 (5 bases). V lost 2 bases to trimming and J lost 6 bases, with 14 bases between them. Per germline, CDR1 MGHRA and CDR2 YSYEKL. This CDR3 region has 14 residues. CDR3 sequence: CASSQPNREAEQYV. The DNA for the CDR3 is TGCGCCAGCAGCCAACCGAACCGGGAAGCCGAGCAGTACGTC.

On this clonotype: A much larger clone differs by one base, so this may be a read error. It is likely a read error, because the conserved phenylalanine at the end of the CDR3 is missing. This CDR3 is CSAKDRGSLKEKLFS. Here the CDR3 DNA reads TGCAGTGCTAAAGACAGGGGGTCTTTGAAGGAAAAACTGTTTTCT. The chain has TRBV20-1 and TRBJ1-4, with 9 bases identical to TRBD1. Trimming cost V 4 bases and J 8 bases; bases outside gene matches: 11. The CDR3 loop spans 15 amino acids. The V gene's germline CDR1 is DFQATT and CDR2 SNEGSKA (reference sequence).

This chain uses TRBV5-4 with TRBJ2-5, with 10 bases lining up with TRBD2. The CDR3 is made up of 14 amino acids. The germline gives CDR1 SGHNT, CDR2 YYREEE (reference sequence). V lost 10 bases, J lost 1 base, and 7 bases stayed unmatched. The CDR3 DNA sequence: TGTGCCTCACAAAGCGGGGGGGGCCAAGAGACCCAGTACTTC. The encoded protein is CASQSGGGQETQYF.

The chain has TRBV2 and TRBJ1-1; maybe TRBD1 (6 bases). The V end lost 7 bases, the J end lost 4 bases, and 16 bases lay between the germline ends. This CDR3 spans 14 amino acids. Germline CDR1 SNHLY, CDR2 FYNNEI. CDR3 nucleotides: TGTGCCAGCACGACCGGGGGCAGGGGCACTGAAGCTTTCTTT. This translates into CASTTGGRGTEAFF.

J is TRBJ2-7 and V is TRBV7-9, with D possibly TRBD2 on 5 matching bases. Per germline, CDR1 SEHNR and CDR2 FQNEAQ (reference sequence). Between the trimmed V and J ends, which lost 0 bases and 10 bases, there was a span of 10 bases. The CDR3 is made up of 12 amino acids. CDR3 region: CASSLARGRQYV. The DNA for the CDR3 is TGTGCCAGCAGCTTAGCGCGTGGGAGACAGTACGTC.

This clonotype has just a few counts. The genes are TRBV5-1 and TRBJ1-1; 8 bases fit TRBD1. Per germline, CDR1 SGHRS and CDR2 YFSETQ. Trimming cost V 4 bases and J 6 bases; bases outside gene matches: 8. CDR3 length: 14 residues. CDR3 loop: CASSATGGDSEAFF. CDR3 nucleotide sequence: TGCGCCAGCAGCGCTACAGGGGGAGACTCTGAAGCTTTCTTT.

This clonotype was found many times. The chain combines TRBV6-1 with TRBJ2-7; D is tentatively TRBD1 or TRBD2 (6 bases each). V dropped 6 bases and J dropped 4 bases, with 19 bases sitting between them. Germline V gives CDR1 MNHNS, CDR2 SASEGT. The CDR3 has 15 residues. DNA of the CDR3: TGTGCCAGCAGGGAGGGGGGCGGCGGGGTTTACGAGCAGTACGTC. Translation: CASREGGGGVYEQYV.

V gene TRBV7-8 combines with J gene TRBJ1-2, with 7 nucleotides matching TRBD1. CDR1 SGHVS and CDR2 FQNEAQ come from the germline V gene. The CDR3 extends over 17 amino acids. V shed 2 bases and J 4 bases; nucleotides not matched to a gene: 13. CDR3 amino acids: CASSLRWSLGTVYGYTF. The DNA for the CDR3 is TGTGCCAGCAGCTTAAGGTGGTCTCTGGGGACAGTCTATGGCTACACCTTC.

The chain is built from TRBV6-5 and TRBJ2-7, with 8 bases identical to TRBD2. V shed 4 bases and J 7 bases; nucleotides not matched to a gene: 15. Germline values: CDR1 MNHEY, CDR2 SVGAGI. CDR3 size: 16 residues. The CDR3 DNA reads TGTGCCAGCAGTTTATCTCTCCCCGGGACTAGTGGAGAGCAGTACTTC. Translation gives CASSLSLPGTSGEQYF.

This clonotype was found a few times. V usage is TRBV5-1 and J usage is TRBJ2-5; D might be TRBD2 (7 bases). Deletions cut 0 bases from V and 5 bases from J, with 14 bases between. The germline V gene encodes CDR1 SGHRS and CDR2 YFSETQ. This CDR3 comprises 15 residues. The CDR3 DNA sequence: TGCGCCAGCAGCTTGGGCGGGGGCCCCCGGGAGACCCAGTACTTC. Translating gives CASSLGGGPRETQYF.

Many counts were recorded for this clonotype. This chain links TRBV4-3 with TRBJ2-3, with no clear D. Trimming took 0 bases from V and 2 from J, leaving 12 bases between them. From germline, CDR1 is LGHNA and CDR2 YSLEER. This CDR3 is built from 16 residues. CDR3 in DNA: TGCGCCAGCAGCCAAGATGGCACGGATTTCACAGATACGCAGTATTTT. Translating gives CASSQDGTDFTDTQYF.

This clonotype has only a few counts. The chain recombines TRBV7-9 with TRBJ1-1, with D hard to call. Trimming shortened V by 6 bases and J by 7 bases, and 12 bases separated the two germline ends. This CDR3 has 12 amino acids. Germline V lookup: CDR1 SEHNR, CDR2 FQNEAQ (reference sequence). The CDR3 DNA is TGTGCCAGCAGAGGGTTGATTGGTGAAGCTTTCTTT. Protein: CASRGLIGEAFF.

This clonotype appeared a single time. The junction and the germline gene differ at one end; a read error may be behind it. The genes are TRBV27 and TRBJ2-2; 9 nucleotides line up with TRBD2. This CDR3 spans 15 amino acids. The germline gives CDR1 MNHEY, CDR2 SMNVEV (reference sequence). CDR3 in amino acids: CASRTGLAGAGKLFF. The CDR3, as DNA: TGTGCCAGCAGGACGGGACTAGCCGGCGCCGGGAAGCTGTTTTTT.

The V gene is TRBV20-1, the J gene TRBJ2-4, with D possibly TRBD1 on 5 matching bases. Trimming removed 2 bases at V and 4 bases at J, with 15 bases between. Germline values: CDR1 DFQATT, CDR2 SNEGSKA (reference sequence). This CDR3 is 15 amino acids long. Here the CDR3 reads CSARLGRDGKNIQYF. DNA for the CDR3: TGCAGTGCTAGACTTGGCAGGGATGGGAAAAACATTCAGTACTTC.

This clonotype has a handful of counts. The chain recombines TRBV7-2 with TRBJ2-1; D may match TRBD1 or TRBD2 (5 bases each). The CDR3 runs 15 residues. Trimming pared 1 base from V and 10 bases from J, leaving 17 bases between. Germline V gene lookup returns CDR1 SGHTA and CDR2 FQGNSA. The CDR3 spells CASSLVGGRQVEQFF. CDR3 nucleotides: TGTGCCAGCAGCTTAGTTGGGGGACGACAAGTCGAGCAGTTCTTC.

This sequence joins TRBV5-1 and TRBJ1-1; D is undetermined. The germline V gene encodes CDR1 SGHRS and CDR2 YFSETQ. The CDR3 length is 15 residues. Trimming took 0 bases from V and 1 from J, leaving 10 bases between them. CDR3 protein: CASSLGLLENTEAFF. Here the CDR3 DNA reads TGCGCCAGCAGCTTGGGGCTACTAGAGAACACTGAAGCTTTCTTT.

This clonotype appeared many times. The V and J genes are TRBV5-6 and TRBJ2-1; 10 bases map to TRBD2. CDR3 size: 17 residues. Germline V gives CDR1 SGHDT, CDR2 YYEEEE. With 4 bases clipped from V and 6 bases from J, the junction kept 13 bases outside the gene matches. DNA for the CDR3: TGTGCCAGCAGCCAAACTAGCGGGGCCAGCAGACGCAATGAGCAGTTCTTC. It specifies CASSQTSGASRRNEQFF. Together with reference TRBV5-6 and TRBJ2-1, the CDR3 gives the full variable domain: DAGVTQSPTHLIKTRGQQVTLRCSPKSGHDTVSWYQQALGQGPQFIFQYYEEEERQRGNFPDRFSGHQFPNYSSELNVNALLLGDSALYLCASSQTSGASRRNEQFFGPGTRLTVL.